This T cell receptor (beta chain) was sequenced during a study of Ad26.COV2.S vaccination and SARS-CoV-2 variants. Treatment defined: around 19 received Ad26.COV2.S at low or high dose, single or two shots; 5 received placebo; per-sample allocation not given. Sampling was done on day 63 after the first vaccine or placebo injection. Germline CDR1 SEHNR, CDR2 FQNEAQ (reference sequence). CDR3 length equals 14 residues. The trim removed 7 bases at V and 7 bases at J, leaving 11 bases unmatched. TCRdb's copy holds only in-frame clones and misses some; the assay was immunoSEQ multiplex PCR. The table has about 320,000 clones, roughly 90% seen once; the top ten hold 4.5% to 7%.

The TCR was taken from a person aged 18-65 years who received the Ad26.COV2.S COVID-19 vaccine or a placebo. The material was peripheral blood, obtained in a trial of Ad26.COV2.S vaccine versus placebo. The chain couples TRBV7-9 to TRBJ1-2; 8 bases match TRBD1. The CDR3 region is CASTSSGGAFGYTF. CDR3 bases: TGTGCCAGCACCTCTTCAGGGGGCGCGTTTGGCTACACCTTC.